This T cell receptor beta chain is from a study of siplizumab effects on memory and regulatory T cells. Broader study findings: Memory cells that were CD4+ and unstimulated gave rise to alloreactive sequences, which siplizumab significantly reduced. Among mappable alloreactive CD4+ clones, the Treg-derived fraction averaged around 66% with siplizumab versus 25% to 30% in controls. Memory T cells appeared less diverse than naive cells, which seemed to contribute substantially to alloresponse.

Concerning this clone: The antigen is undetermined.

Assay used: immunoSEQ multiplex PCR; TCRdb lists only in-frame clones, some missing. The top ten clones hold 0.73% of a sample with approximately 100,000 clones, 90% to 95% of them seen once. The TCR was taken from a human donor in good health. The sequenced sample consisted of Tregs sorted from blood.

The CDR3 sequence is CASSLEGTRFYNEQFF. CDR3 nucleotides: TGTGCCAGCAGCTTAGAAGGGACTAGGTTCTACAATGAGCAGTTCTTC. This sequence joins TRBV7-9 and TRBJ2-1; 8 bases map to TRBD2. The V gene end was trimmed by 1 base and the J gene end by 3 bases; junction bases not matched to a gene: 5. Germline lookup yields CDR1 SEHNR and CDR2 FQNEAQ (reference sequence). The CDR3 has 16 amino acids.